This passage covers 6 T cell receptor beta chains from one sample sequenced in a study of blood T cells in healthy people across ages. With a J-beta primer mix and a sample-barcoded 5' primer, a second PCR ran 7 to 11 cycles. Using its own MiXCR run on the 5' RACE reads, TCRdb lists one record per CDR3 protein. The sample holds hundreds of thousands of distinct CDR3 sequences, around 49% seen once. The material sequenced was blood. The receptors stem from a woman in her fifties or sixties in good health.

This clonotype was counted between two and nine times. V is TRBV7-2 and J is TRBJ2-7; D is undetermined. CDR1 is SGHTA and CDR2 is FQGNSA in the germline V gene. Trimming stripped 7 bases from V and 4 bases from J, with 11 bases between. This CDR3 spans 12 amino acids. In nucleotides, the CDR3 is TGTGCCAGCACCCCAAGTGGATACGAGCAGTACTTC. Amino acids: CASTPSGYEQYF.

This chain joins TRBV20-1 and TRBJ2-3; TRBD2 matches at 10 bases. This CDR3 region has 14 residues. Germline-derived CDR1 and CDR2 are DFQATT and SNEGSKA (reference sequence). The V gene end was trimmed by 4 bases and the J gene end by 0 bases; junction bases not matched to a gene: 1. CDR3 sequence: CSAKTSGSTDTQYF. The CDR3 DNA follows: TGCAGTGCTAAGACTAGCGGGAGCACAGATACGCAGTATTTT.

This clonotype came up a few times. The J gene is TRBJ1-1, the V gene TRBV5-1, with 7 bases that match TRBD1. The CDR3 spans 16 residues. Germline CDR1 and CDR2: SGHRS and YFSETQ. The V segment lost 0 bases and the J segment 0 bases; nucleotides outside the gene matches: 5. CDR3 sequence reads: CASSLARGALNTEAFF. For the CDR3, the DNA is TGCGCCAGCAGCTTGGCCAGGGGGGCCCTGAACACTGAAGCTTTCTTT.

This sequence joins TRBV10-3 and TRBJ2-1; 12 bases align to TRBD1. The CDR3 sequence is 14 residues long. V lost 6 bases to trimming and J lost 8 bases; unmatched junction nucleotides: 5. Germline lookup yields CDR1 ENHRY and CDR2 SYGVKD. Here the CDR3 reads CAISGTGGYHEQFF. The CDR3 DNA reads as TGTGCCATCAGCGGGACAGGGGGCTATCATGAGCAGTTCTTC.

Comment on this clonotype: The germline gene is not matched at one end of the junction; a read error may be the cause. The chain is built from TRBV6-5 and TRBJ1-1; 9 bases map to TRBD1. This CDR3 contains 15 residues. Per the germline V gene, CDR1 is MNHEY and CDR2 is SVGAGI. The CDR3 region has the DNA TGTGCCAGCAGACCTCCGGGACAGGGTAACACTGAGGCTTTCTTT. Its protein product is CASRPPGQGNTEAFF.

This chain uses TRBV7-9 with TRBJ1-1, with D perhaps matching TRBD1 (5 bases). V was pared by 5 bases and J by 8 bases, with 15 bases between. The CDR3 has 13 residues. Per the germline V gene, CDR1 is SEHNR and CDR2 is FQNEAQ (reference sequence). As DNA, the CDR3 is TGTGCCAGCAGCCCCGGAGAGGCAGGGGAAGCTTTCTTT. Amino acids: CASSPGEAGEAFF.